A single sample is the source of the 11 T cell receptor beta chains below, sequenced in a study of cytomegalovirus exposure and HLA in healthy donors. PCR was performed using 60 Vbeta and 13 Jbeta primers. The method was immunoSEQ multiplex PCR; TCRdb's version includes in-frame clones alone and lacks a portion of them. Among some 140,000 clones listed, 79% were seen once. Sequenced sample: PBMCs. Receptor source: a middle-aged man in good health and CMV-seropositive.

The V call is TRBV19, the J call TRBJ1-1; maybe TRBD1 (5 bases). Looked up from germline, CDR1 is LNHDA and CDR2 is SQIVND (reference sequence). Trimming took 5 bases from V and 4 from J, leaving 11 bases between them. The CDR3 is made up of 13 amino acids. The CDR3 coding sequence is TGTGCCAGTAGTTGGCGGGGGATCACTGAAGCTTTCTTT. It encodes CASSWRGITEAFF.

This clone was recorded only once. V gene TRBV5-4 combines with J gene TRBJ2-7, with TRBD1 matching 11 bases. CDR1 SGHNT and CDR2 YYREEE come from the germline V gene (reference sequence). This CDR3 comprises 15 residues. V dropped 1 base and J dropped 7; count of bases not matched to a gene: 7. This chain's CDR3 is CASSLRDRGSLEQYF. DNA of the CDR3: TGTGCCAGCAGCTTGCGGGACAGGGGGTCCCTTGAGCAGTACTTC.

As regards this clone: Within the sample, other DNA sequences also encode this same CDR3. CDR3 residues: CASSPGGNQPQHF. The CDR3 bases are TGTGCCAGCAGCCCAGGGGGGAATCAGCCCCAGCATTTT. The V and J genes are TRBV7-9 and TRBJ1-5; 7 bases are shared with TRBD1. The V and J ends lost 5 bases and 4 bases, in that order; junction bases with no gene match: 2. The CDR3 runs 13 residues. Germline values: CDR1 SEHNR, CDR2 FQNEAQ (reference sequence). Combining the CDR3 with reference TRBV7-9 and TRBJ1-5 gives the whole variable domain DTGVSQNPRHKITKRGQNVTFRCDPISEHNRLYWYRQTLGQGPEFLTYFQNEAQLEKSRLLSDRFSAERPKGSFSTLEIQRTEQGDSAMYLCASSPGGNQPQHFGDGTRLSIL.

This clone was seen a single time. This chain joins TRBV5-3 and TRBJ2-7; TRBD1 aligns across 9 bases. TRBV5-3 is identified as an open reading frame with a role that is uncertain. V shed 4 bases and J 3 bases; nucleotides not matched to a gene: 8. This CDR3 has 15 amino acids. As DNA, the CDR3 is TGTGCCAGAAGCCCTCCGGGACAGGGCCACTACGAGCAGTACTTC. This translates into CARSPPGQGHYEQYF.

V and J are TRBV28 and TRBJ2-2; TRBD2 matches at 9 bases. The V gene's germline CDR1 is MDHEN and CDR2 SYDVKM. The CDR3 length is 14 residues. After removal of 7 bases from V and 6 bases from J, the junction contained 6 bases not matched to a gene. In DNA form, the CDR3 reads TGTGCCAGCACAGTTAGCGGGAGCGCCGGGGAGCTGTTTTTT. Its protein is CASTVSGSAGELFF. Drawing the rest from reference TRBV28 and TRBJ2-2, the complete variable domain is DVKVTQSSRYLVKRTGEKVFLECVQDMDHENMFWYRQDPGLGLRLIYFSYDVKMKEKGDIPEGYSVSREKKERFSLILESASTNQTSMYLCASTVSGSAGELFFGEGSRLTVL.

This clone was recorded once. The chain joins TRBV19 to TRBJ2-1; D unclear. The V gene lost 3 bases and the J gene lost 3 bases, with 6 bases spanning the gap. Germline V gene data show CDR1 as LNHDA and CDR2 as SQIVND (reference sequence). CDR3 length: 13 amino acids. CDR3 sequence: CASSIGVYNEQFF. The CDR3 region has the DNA TGTGCCAGTAGTATTGGAGTCTACAATGAGCAGTTCTTC.

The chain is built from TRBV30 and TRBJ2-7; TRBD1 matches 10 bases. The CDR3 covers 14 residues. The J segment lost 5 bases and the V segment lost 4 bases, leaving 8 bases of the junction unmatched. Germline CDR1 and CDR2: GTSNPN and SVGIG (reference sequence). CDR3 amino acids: CAWTLGQGWNEQYF. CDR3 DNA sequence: TGTGCCTGGACCCTGGGACAGGGGTGGAACGAGCAGTACTTC. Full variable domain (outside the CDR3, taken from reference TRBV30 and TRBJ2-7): SQTIHQWPATLVQPVGSPLSLECTVEGTSNPNLYWYRQAAGRGLQLLFYSVGIGQISSEVPQNLSASRPQDRQFILSSKKLLLSDSGFYLCAWTLGQGWNEQYFGPGTRLTVT.

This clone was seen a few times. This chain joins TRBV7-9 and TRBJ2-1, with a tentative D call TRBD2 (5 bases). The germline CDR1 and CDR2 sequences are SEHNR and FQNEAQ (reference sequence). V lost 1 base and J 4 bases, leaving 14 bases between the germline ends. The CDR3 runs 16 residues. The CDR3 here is CASSLGRTRSYNEQFF. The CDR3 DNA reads TGTGCCAGCAGCTTAGGTCGGACTCGGAGTTACAATGAGCAGTTCTTC.

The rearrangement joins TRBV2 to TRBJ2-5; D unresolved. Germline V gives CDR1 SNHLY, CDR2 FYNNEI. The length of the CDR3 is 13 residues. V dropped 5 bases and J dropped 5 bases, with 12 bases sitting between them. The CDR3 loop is CASSKNLQETQYF. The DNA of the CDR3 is TGTGCCAGCAGTAAGAACCTCCAGGAGACCCAGTACTTC.

CDR3 in amino acids: CASSTVGSQYNEQFF. CDR3 sequence (DNA): TGCGCCAGCAGCACCGTCGGGAGTCAGTACAATGAGCAGTTCTTC. The J gene is TRBJ2-1, the V gene TRBV5-1; D possibly corresponds to TRBD2 (6 bases). Germline-derived CDR1 and CDR2 are SGHRS and YFSETQ. V was shortened by 4 bases and J by 4 bases, with 15 bases between the two germline ends. The CDR3 consists of 15 residues.

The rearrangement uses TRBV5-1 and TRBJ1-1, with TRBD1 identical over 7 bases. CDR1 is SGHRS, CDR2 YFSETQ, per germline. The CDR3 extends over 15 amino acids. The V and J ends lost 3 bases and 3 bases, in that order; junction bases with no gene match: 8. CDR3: CASSSLTGADTEAFF. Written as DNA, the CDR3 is TGCGCCAGCAGCTCCTTAACAGGGGCTGACACTGAAGCTTTCTTT.